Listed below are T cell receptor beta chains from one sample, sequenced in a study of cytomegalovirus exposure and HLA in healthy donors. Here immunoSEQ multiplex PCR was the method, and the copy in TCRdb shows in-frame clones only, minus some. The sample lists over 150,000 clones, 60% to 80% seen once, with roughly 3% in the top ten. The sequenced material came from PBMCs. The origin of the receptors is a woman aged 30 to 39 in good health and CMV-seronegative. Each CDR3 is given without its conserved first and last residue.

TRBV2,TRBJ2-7,ASSESQGMAYEQY
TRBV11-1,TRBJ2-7,ASSLAGYEQY
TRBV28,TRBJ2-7,ASREWLAASYEQY
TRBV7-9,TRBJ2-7,ASSLVGGRAYEQY
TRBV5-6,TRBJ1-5,ASTSTTGYNQPQH
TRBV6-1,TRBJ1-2,ASSEEAGFYGYT
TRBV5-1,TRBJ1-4,ASSLFWGPDEKLF
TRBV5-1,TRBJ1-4,ASHRGVGEKLF
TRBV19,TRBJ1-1,ASRAGARAF
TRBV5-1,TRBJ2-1,ASGLASNSGPYNEQF
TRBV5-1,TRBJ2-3,ASSTGTGTDTQY
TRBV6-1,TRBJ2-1,ASRVAGVVNNEQF
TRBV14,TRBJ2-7,ASSQDRPGQRIYEQY
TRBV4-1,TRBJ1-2,ASSRDRGPAYGYT
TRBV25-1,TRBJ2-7,ASSTPGGGFSGEQY
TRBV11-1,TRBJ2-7,ASSYLDSTYEQY
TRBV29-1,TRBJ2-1,SVVGVAGVYNEQF
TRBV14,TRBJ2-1,ASSQRRAGFNEQF
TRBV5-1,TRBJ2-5,ASSHASNSGETQY
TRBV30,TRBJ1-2,AWTDGGSYGYT